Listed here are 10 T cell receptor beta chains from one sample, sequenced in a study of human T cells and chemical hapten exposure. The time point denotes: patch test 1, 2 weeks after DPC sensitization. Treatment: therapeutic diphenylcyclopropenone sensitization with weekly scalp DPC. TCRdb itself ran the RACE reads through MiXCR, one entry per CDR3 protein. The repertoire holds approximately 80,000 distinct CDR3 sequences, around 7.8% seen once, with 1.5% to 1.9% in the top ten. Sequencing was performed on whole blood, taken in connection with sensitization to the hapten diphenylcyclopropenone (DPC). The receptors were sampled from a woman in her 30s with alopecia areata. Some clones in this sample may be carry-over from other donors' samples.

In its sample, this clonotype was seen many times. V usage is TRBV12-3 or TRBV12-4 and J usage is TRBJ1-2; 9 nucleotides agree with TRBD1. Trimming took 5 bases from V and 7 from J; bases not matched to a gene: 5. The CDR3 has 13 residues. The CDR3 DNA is TGTGCCAGCAGTGCGACAGGGGGTAGTGGCTACACCTTC. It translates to CASSATGGSGYTF.

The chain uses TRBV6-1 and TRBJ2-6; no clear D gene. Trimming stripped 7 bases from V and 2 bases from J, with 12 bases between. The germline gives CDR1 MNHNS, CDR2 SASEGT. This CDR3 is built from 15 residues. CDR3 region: CASIPNSPGANVLTF. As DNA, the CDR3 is TGTGCCAGCATCCCTAATAGTCCTGGGGCCAACGTCCTGACTTTC.

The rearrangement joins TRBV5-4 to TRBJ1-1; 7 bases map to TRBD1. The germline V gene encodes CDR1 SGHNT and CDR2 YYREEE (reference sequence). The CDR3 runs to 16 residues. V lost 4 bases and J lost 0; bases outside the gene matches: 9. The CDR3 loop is CASSRMGQSMNTEAFF. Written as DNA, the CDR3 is TGTGCCAGCAGCCGTATGGGACAGAGCATGAACACTGAAGCTTTCTTT.

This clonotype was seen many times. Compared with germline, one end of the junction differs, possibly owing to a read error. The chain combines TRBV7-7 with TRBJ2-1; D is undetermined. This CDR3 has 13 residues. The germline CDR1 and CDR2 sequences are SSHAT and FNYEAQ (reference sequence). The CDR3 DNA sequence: TGTGCTAGCAGCTCGTCCTGGAACAATGAGCAGTTCTTC. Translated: CASSSSWNNEQFF.

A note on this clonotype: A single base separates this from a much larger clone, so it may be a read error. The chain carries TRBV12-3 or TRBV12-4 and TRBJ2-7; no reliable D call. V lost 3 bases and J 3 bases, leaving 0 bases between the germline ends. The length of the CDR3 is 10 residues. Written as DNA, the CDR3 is TGTGCCAGCAGTTTCTACGAGCAGTACTTC. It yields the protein CASSFYEQYF.

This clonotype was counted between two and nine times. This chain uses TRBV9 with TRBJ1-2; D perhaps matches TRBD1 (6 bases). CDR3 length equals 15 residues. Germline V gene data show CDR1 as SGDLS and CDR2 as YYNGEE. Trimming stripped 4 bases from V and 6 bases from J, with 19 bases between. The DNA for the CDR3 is TGTGCCAGCAGCCCCACTGGGGGGCGCACTGATGGCTACACCTTC. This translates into CASSPTGGRTDGYTF.

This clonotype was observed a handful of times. The CDR3 is CASSHGGAEQFF. The CDR3 region has the DNA TGTGCCAGCAGTCACGGGGGGGCTGAGCAGTTCTTC. This chain connects TRBV12-3 or TRBV12-4 to TRBJ2-1; 8 bases line up with TRBD2. V shed 5 bases and J 9 bases; nucleotides not matched to a gene: 3. CDR3 length equals 12 residues.

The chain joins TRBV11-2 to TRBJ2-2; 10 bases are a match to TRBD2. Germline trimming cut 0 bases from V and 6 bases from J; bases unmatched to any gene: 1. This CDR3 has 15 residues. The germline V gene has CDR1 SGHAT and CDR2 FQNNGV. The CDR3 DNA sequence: TGTGCCAGCAGCTTAGAAAGCGGGGGGGCCGGGGAGCTGTTTTTT. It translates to CASSLESGGAGELFF.

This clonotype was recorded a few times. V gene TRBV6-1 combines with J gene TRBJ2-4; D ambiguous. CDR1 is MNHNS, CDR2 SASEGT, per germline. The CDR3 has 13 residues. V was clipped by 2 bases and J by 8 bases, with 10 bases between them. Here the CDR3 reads CASSEQVSDIQYF. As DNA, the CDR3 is TGTGCCAGCAGTGAACAGGTCTCGGACATTCAGTACTTC.

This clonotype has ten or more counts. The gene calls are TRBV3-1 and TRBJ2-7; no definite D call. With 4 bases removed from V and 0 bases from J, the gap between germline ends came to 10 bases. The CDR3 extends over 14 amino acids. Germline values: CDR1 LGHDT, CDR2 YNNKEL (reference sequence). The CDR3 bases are TGTGCCAGCAGCCTGGCGAAGGCCTCCTACGAGCAGTACTTC. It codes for CASSLAKASYEQYF.